The text below deals with one T cell receptor beta chain. The data were obtained in a study of CD8 T cells in Susac syndrome. The germline V gene has CDR1 MNHNS and CDR2 SASEGT. The CDR3 spans 13 residues. V was trimmed by 5 bases and J by 2 bases, leaving 9 bases between them. The RNA, roughly 0.45 to 1 ug, was put through reverse transcription using random hexamers. TCRdb passed the immunoSEQ multiplex PCR reads through MiXCR, listing each CDR3 protein once. The table records approximately 150,000 distinct CDR3 sequences, roughly 95% of them present only once. The TCR originated in a human donor in good health. The rearrangement uses TRBV6-1 and TRBJ2-5, with D maybe TRBD1 (5 bases). Sequenced: CD4+ T cells from PBMCs. In nucleotides, the CDR3 is TGTGCCAGCAGTAGGCCAGGGCAAGAGACCCAGTACTTC. Translated, it gives CASSRPGQETQYF.